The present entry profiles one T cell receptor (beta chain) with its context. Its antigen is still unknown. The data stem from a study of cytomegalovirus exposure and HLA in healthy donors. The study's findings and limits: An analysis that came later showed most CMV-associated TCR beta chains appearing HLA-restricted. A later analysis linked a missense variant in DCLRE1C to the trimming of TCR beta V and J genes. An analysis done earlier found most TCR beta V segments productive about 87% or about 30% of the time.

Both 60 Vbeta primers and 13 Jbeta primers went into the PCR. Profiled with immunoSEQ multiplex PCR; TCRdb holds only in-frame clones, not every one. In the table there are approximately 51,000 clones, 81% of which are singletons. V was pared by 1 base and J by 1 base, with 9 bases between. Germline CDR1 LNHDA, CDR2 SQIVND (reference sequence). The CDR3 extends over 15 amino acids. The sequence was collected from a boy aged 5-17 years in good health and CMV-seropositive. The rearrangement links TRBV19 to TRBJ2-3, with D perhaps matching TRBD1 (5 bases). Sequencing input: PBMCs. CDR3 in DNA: TGTGCCAGTAGTATAGGCCAGGGTCGCACAGATACGCAGTATTTT. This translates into CASSIGQGRTDTQYF.